The sequence of this T cell receptor (beta chain) was determined in a study of cytomegalovirus exposure and HLA in healthy donors. PCR involved 60 Vbeta and 13 Jbeta primers. Some clones are missing from TCRdb's copy, which holds only in-frame ones; the method was immunoSEQ multiplex PCR. Of about 140,000 clones listed, around 75% are singletons. The sample was PBMCs. The clonotype originates from a woman under 40 in good health and CMV-seronegative.

CDR3 residues: CASSPRQGHNEQFF. As DNA, the CDR3 is TGTGCCAGCAGCCCTAGACAGGGGCACAATGAGCAGTTCTTC. The chain employs TRBV5-5 and TRBJ2-1; the match to TRBD1 covers 8 bases. This CDR3 has 14 amino acids. The V and J ends lost 4 bases and 5 bases, in that order; junction bases with no gene match: 5. Germline V lookup: CDR1 SGHKS, CDR2 YYEKEE (reference sequence). Supplemented by reference TRBV5-5 and TRBJ2-1, the full variable domain reads DAGVTQSPTHLIKTRGQQVTLRCSPISGHKSVSWYQQVLGQGPQFIFQYYEKEERGRGNFPDRFSARQFPNYSSELNVNALLLGDSALYLCASSPRQGHNEQFFGPGTRLTVL.